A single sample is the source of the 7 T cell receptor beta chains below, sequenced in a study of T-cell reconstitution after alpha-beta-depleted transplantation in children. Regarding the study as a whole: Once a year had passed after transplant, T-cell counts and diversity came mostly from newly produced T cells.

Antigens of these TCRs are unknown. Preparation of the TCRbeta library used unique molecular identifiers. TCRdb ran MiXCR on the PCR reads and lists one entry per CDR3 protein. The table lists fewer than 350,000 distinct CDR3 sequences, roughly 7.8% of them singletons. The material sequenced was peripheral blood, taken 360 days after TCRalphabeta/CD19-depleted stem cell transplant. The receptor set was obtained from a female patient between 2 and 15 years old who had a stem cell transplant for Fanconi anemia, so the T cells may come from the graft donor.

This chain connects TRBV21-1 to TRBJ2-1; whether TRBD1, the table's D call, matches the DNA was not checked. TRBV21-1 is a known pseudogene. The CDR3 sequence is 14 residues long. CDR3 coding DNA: TGTGCCAGCAGCAAAGACACCGGGGGAGATGAGCAGTTCTTC. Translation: CASSKDTGGDEQFF.

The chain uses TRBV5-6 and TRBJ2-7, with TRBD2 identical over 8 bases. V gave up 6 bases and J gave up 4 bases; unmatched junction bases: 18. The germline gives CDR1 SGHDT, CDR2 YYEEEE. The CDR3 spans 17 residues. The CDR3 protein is CASTRGGTLYPHYEQYF. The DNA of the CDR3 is TGTGCCAGCACCCGGGGGGGGACACTATACCCTCATTACGAGCAGTACTTC. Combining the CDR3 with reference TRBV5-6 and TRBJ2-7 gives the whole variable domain DAGVTQSPTHLIKTRGQQVTLRCSPKSGHDTVSWYQQALGQGPQFIFQYYEEEERQRGNFPDRFSGHQFPNYSSELNVNALLLGDSALYLCASTRGGTLYPHYEQYFGPGTRLTVT.

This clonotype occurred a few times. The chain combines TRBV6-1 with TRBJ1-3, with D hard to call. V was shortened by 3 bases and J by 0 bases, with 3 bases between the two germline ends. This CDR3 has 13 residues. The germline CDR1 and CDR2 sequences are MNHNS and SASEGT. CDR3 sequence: CASSDGSGNTIYF. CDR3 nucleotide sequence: TGTGCCAGCAGTGACGGCTCTGGAAACACCATATATTTT.

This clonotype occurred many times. This chain's CDR3 is CASSLSPGQGFGYTF. The CDR3 coding sequence is TGTGCCAGCAGCTTATCACCGGGACAGGGGTTCGGCTACACCTTC. The V gene is TRBV7-6, the J gene TRBJ1-2; 10 nucleotides align to TRBD1. The junction had 8 bases not matched to a gene; V was cut back by 2 bases and J by 8 bases. The germline CDR1 and CDR2 sequences are SGHVS and FNYEAQ. CDR3 length equals 15 residues. The whole variable domain, remainder taken from reference TRBV7-6 and TRBJ1-2, is GAGVSQSPRYKVTKRGQDVALRCDPISGHVSLYWYRQALGQGPEFLTYFNYEAQQDKSGLPNDRFSAERPEGSISTLTIQRTEQRDSAMYRCASSLSPGQGFGYTFGSGTRLTVV.

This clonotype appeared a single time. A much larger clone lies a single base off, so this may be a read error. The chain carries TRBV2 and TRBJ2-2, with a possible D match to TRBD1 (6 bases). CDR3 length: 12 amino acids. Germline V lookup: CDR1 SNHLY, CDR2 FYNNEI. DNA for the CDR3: TGTGCCAGCAGTGTCGACATAGGGGGGCTGTTTTTT. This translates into CASSVDIGGLFF. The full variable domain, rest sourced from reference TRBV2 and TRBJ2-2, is EPEVTQTPSHQVTQMGQEVILRCVPISNHLYFYWYRQILGQKVEFLVSFYNNEISEKSEIFDDQFSVERPDGSNFTLKIRSTKLEDSAMYFCASSVDIGGLFFGEGSRLTVL.

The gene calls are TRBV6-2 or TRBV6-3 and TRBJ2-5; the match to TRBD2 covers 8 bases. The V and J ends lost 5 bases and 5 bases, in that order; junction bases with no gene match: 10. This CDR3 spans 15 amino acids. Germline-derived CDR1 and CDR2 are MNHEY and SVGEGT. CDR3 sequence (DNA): TGTGCCAGCAGTCCCATCGTGCGACTAGCGGAGACCCAGTACTTC. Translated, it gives CASSPIVRLAETQYF.

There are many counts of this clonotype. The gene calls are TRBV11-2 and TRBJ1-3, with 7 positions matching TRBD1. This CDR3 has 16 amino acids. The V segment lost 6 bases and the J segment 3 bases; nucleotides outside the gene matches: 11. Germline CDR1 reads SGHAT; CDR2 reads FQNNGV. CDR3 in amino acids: CASRSLRGGSGNTIYF. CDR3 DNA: TGTGCCAGCAGGAGCCTCCGAGGGGGCAGTGGAAACACCATATATTTT.